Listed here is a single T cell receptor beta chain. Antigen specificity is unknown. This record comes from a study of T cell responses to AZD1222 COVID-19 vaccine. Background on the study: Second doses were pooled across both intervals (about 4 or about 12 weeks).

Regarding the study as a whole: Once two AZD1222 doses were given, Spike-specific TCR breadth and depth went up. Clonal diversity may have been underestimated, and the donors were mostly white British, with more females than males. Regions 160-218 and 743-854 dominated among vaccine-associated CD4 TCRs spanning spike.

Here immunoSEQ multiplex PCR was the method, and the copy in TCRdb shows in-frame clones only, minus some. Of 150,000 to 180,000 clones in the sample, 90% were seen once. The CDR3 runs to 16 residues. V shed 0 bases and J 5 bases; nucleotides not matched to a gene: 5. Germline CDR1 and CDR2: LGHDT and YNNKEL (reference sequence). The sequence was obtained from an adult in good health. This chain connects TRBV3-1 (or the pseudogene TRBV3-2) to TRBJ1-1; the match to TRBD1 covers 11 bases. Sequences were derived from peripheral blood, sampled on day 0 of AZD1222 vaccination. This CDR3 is CASSQDKGQGGTEAFF. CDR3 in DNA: TGTGCCAGCAGCCAAGATAAGGGACAGGGGGGGACTGAAGCTTTCTTT.